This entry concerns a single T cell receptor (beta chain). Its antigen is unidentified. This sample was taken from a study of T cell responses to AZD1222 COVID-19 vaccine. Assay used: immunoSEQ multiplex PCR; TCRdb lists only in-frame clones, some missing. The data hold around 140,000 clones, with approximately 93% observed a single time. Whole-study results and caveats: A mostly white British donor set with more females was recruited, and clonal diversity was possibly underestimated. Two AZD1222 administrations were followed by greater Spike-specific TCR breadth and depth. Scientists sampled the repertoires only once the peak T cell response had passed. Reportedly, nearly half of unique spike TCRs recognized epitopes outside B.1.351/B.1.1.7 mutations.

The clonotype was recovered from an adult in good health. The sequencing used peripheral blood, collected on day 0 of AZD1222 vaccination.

The CDR3 DNA is TGTGCCAGCAGCTTAGTCGACAGGACCCAGTACTTC. Translating gives CASSLVDRTQYF. The chain employs TRBV7-9 and TRBJ2-5; possibly TRBD1 for D (5 bases). Germline values: CDR1 SEHNR, CDR2 FQNEAQ (reference sequence). The CDR3 totals 12 residues. Trimming pared 1 base from V and 7 bases from J, leaving 7 bases between.